What follows describes a single T cell receptor beta chain. The record originates from a study of T cell responses to AZD1222 COVID-19 vaccine. Data came from immunoSEQ multiplex PCR; TCRdb stores just in-frame clones and leaves some out. Counted here are over 100,000 clones, about 91% occurring once; the ten biggest clones make up roughly 7%. The receptor was isolated from an adult in good health. Sequences were derived from peripheral blood, sampled on day 0 of AZD1222 vaccination.

CDR3 nucleotides: TGTGCCAGCAGCTGGCCCCAAATCGAAGTAAATCAGCCCCAGCATTTT. It encodes CASSWPQIEVNQPQHF. The V and J genes are TRBV6-6 and TRBJ1-5; D is unclear. CDR3 length: 16 amino acids. The V end lost 6 bases, the J end lost 4 bases, and 19 bases lay between the germline ends. Germline values: CDR1 MNHNY, CDR2 SVGAGI (reference sequence).